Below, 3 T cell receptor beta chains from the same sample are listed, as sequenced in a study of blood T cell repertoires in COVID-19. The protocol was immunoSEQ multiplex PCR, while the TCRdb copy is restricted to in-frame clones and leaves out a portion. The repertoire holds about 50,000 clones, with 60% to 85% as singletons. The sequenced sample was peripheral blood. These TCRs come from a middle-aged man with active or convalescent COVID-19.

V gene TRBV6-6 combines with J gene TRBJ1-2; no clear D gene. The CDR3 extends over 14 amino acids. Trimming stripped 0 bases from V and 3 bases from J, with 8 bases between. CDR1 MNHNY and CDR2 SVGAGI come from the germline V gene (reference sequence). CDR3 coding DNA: TGTGCCAGCAGTTACTCTGGGGAGGACTATGGCTACACCTTC. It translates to CASSYSGEDYGYTF.

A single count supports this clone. The chain's CDR3 is CATSGSTDTQYF. CDR3 sequence (DNA): TGTGCCACCTCGGGGAGCACAGATACGCAGTATTTT. The chain has TRBV24-1 and TRBJ2-3, with D tentatively TRBD2 (5 bases). The CDR3 sequence is 12 residues long. Trimming removed 9 bases from V and 0 bases from J, with 6 bases in between. The V gene's germline CDR1 is KGHDR and CDR2 SFDVKD.

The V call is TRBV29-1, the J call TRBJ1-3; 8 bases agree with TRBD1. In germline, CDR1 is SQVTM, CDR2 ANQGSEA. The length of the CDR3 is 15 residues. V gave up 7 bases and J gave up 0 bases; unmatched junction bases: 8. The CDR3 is CSEEGQGDSGNTIYF. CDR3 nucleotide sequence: TGCAGCGAGGAAGGACAGGGTGACTCTGGAAACACCATATATTTT.